This TCR beta chain was sequenced in a study of cytomegalovirus exposure and HLA in healthy donors listed by TCRdb under 2017. As for the study more broadly: An earlier analysis of some 500 of the donors reported 276 Gb of sequence data and around 120 million unique TCR beta sequences from some 180 million T cells. An early release covering over 500 HLA-typed donors comprised 300 to 350 gigabases of sequencing data and 65 million to 100 million unique TCR sequences. Among the roughly 400 genotyped donors, approximately 77% belonged to the genetic ancestry cluster associated with self-reported Caucasian donors. The aim of the study was to test whether cataloging public T cell receptors could identify signatures of past pathogen exposure. Using immunosequencing, the study profiled T cell repertoires from about 650 subjects and related those repertoires to cytomegalovirus serostatus. Along with the roughly 670-subject first cohort, a separate validation cohort of over a hundred different subjects was used. To predict cytomegalovirus infection status, the study combined high-throughput TCR immunosequencing, statistical association of individual TCRs with disease status, and machine learning. A later analysis re-examined previously published TCR beta repertoires from hundreds of donors and added high-resolution HLA genotyping to investigate patterns of TCR occurrence. Rather than using new phenotypic data, the later analysis identified candidate immune exposures from TCR beta sequences and from how often those sequences occurred across donors. In an earlier analysis of roughly 540 of the donors, high-throughput TCR beta sequencing was used to judge whether each TCR beta V gene segment behaved as functional or pseudogenic. Donor age, sex, ethnicity and CMV serostatus were compiled together with the repertoire data. Genome-wide SNP genotypes for about 65% of the roughly 670 donors were used in a later genetic analysis, which treated that subset as a discovery cohort. Every discovery cohort repertoire had been produced on one sequencing platform. Class I and class II HLA loci were covered by the typing at four-digit resolution. The number of typed donors differed by locus: 629-630 for A, B, C, DRB1 and DQB1; about 520 for DQA1; 606 for DPA1; and roughly 490 for DPB1. Because of strong linkage in the cohort, five DR-DQ haplotypes were treated as single units for association and clustering. On average, approximately 250,000 unique TCR beta nucleotide sequences were sequenced per donor among roughly 430 genotyped donors of the cohort, with 15% to 20% of those sequences being non-productive. The study at large found these results: In the study, about 150 TCR beta chains were listed as associated with cytomegalovirus. Because HLA typing was unavailable for some donors at each locus, only the typed subset was used in association tests. In a later analysis, the rate of TCR association differed among HLA loci, with DRB1 alleles having the most associated TCRs and HLA-C alleles having the fewest. The presence/absence analyses assumed that sequencing depth was roughly uniform across donors, and that assumption may not be true. Compared with the roughly 720-donor mean, donors in an Asian-associated ancestry cluster had fewer N-insertions in productive TCRs, according to a later genetic analysis. Strong co-occurrence of HLA alleles, especially DR and DQ, made assigning TCR associations to individual alleles difficult. Three of the identified cytomegalovirus-associated TCR beta chains were confirmed in vitro to be specific for cytomegalovirus antigens. V-gene and J-gene trimming of TCR beta chains was associated with a missense DCLRE1C variant in a later genetic analysis, and the association was replicated in an independent cohort. In a later analysis, about 17,000 TCR beta sequences were associated with specific HLA alleles at a false discovery rate of 0.05. A further reported finding was that TCR beta sequences accurately predicted the HLA-A and HLA-B alleles for most subjects in the first cohort. In a later analysis, most CMV-associated TCR beta chains were found to appear HLA-restricted, with HLA associations seemingly driven largely by CMV exposure. Most TCR sequences were observed very rarely across donors, whereas some public TCRs were present in many individuals. A cluster of highly shared sequence variants was judged likely to represent a technical artifact of the sequencing pipeline. Some IMGT-functional V segments, including TRBV6-2 and TRBV6-3, could not be distinguished by the 87-base-pair reads and were therefore excluded. In a later analysis, HLA-associated TCR beta chains were found to be more clonally expanded and to have lower generation probabilities than equally common non-associated chains. The earlier analysis of approximately 590 of the donors excluded roughly 17 rarely observed V segments, including chromosome 9 orphons, because counts were too low. CMV serostatus was the only immune exposure information available for the cohort. Only TCR beta chains were sequenced in this cohort, and the absence of alpha or paired-chain data limited detectable features. Correlated functional status among segregating V segments might be attributable to linkage disequilibrium, but an unknown experimental factor could not be ruled out. According to the authors, the approach could potentially be generalized to other disease states and immunological phenotypes. An earlier analysis of around 540 of the donors showed that most TCR beta V segments appeared in productive rearrangements either about 87% or about 30% of the time, which broadly matched IMGT annotations. In a later analysis, several top co-occurrence clusters were reported to appear linked to parvovirus B19, influenza, CMV and Epstein-Barr virus. The classifier was reported to diagnose cytomegalovirus status with high specificity and sensitivity in both the original and validation cohorts.

Comments on this clone: It lacks a known antigen. No much larger clone exists at a distance of one base, and base qualities are not known.

CDR1 and CDR2, per the germline V gene (reference sequence), are MNHNY and SVGAGI. V loses 5 bases at its end and J loses 4 bases; junction bases beyond the gene matches: 3. There are 14 amino acids in the CDR3, from cysteine to phenylalanine inclusive. The only DNA kept is the CDR3, 42 bases in frame from the first base. Library preparation was by the immunoSEQ multiplex PCR assay. For the multiplex PCR, a mixture combining 60 forward primers for TCR Vbeta segments and 13 reverse primers for TCR Jbeta segments was used. Amplification of the CDR3 region of rearranged TCR beta genes was performed with a multiplex PCR assay on genomic DNA. On the Illumina HiSeq System, the amplified TCR beta libraries were sequenced as 87-base-pair reads. From the authors' description of their analysis: A later analysis counted tens of millions of unique TCR beta chains across the 550 to 800 repertoires, and about 10 million of these chains were shared by at least two donors. Raw reads were error-corrected and collapsed into unique sequences by a nearest-neighbor algorithm in which closely related sequences were merged to remove PCR and sequencing errors. Alignment of CDR3 sequences to IMGT reference sequences was used to assign V, D and J gene segments. Each retained sequence needed at least a six-nucleotide match to both a V gene segment and a J gene segment. Rearrangements were called productive when the CDR3 lacked stop codons and stayed in frame with V and J; all others were non-productive. CDR3 was defined according to IMGT convention as the region running from the second conserved V-encoded cysteine to the conserved J-encoded phenylalanine. Sequences without an unambiguous match to a single V gene segment were excluded from the earlier analysis of about 600 of the donors. In an earlier analysis of 587 of the donors, a V segment was called functional when productive rearrangements were above 56.7%, and segregating when the standard deviation between donors exceeded 5%. A statistical classification framework was built for diagnosing cytomegalovirus status from the catalog of TCR beta chain sequences. In a later analysis, TCR nucleotide sequences were compared against IMGT/GENE-DB human TR gene sequences so that V and J genes could be assigned. A later analysis assigned CDR3 sequences and most-parsimonious VDJ recombination scenarios with the TCRdist pipeline. In a later analysis, each TCR beta chain was defined by its CDR3 amino acid sequence together with its V-gene family, and reads lacking a unique V-gene family were excluded. In a later analysis, 450 to 600 highly shared, low-generation-probability nucleotide sequences were removed to address suspected cross-contamination and a sequencing artifact. For each public chain, a later analysis derived a clonal expansion index from normalized ranks of inferred template counts within each repertoire. Generation probabilities in a later analysis came from a VDJ recombination model fitted to out-of-frame rearrangements, and those results were checked against IGoR. Hypergeometric tests were used in a later analysis to score TCR-TCR, TCR-HLA and TCR-CMV co-occurrence, with a repertoire-size bias correction applied to the TCR pairs. To estimate false discovery rates, a later analysis permuted the HLA or CMV assignments 20 times. In a later analysis, co-occurring TCRs were grouped using DBSCAN, with TCRdist sequence similarity added in when clustering inside HLA-allele-positive subsets. For co-occurrence clustering, repertoires with fewer than 30,000 or more than 120,000 public chains were excluded, along with five or six repertoires with anomalous nucleotide sharing. The table was pulled from immuneACCESS by TCRdb, which kept in-frame rearrangements only. Such tables lose some clones; where checked, under half of the loss comes from unresolved V genes, and the rest has no known cause. V, J and clone size were drawn from that table, and D and trimming were deduced from the DNA. This sample has roughly 110,000 clones in its table, and around 76% of those were observed once. The ten largest clones represent approximately 2.5% of the sample.

The cohort was made up of hundreds of healthy bone marrow donors. Cohort members were all nominally healthy when sampled, although unrecorded immune exposures were likely present. The donor tested CMV seropositive and was one of the 289 seropositive cohort members. A peripheral blood sample was collected from each donor, and TCR beta sequencing was performed on peripheral blood mononuclear cells. Genomic DNA was extracted from the blood cell samples with the Qiagen DNeasy Blood Extraction Kit. The source is a man aged 30 to 45 in good health and CMV-seropositive. Specimen: PBMCs. The receptor chain draws on TRBV6-6 and TRBJ2-1; 9 nucleotides in the junction match TRBD2. The CDR3 loop reads CASSVAGVYNEQFF. The sequenced DNA is TGTGCCAGCAGTGTAGCGGGGGTATACAATGAGCAGTTCTTC.